The 28 T cell receptor beta chains below all came from one sample that was sequenced in a study of blood T cell repertoires in COVID-19. The assay was immunoSEQ multiplex PCR, and TCRdb's table has in-frame clones only and misses some. The table includes over 200,000 clones, about 90% detected once. Sequenced sample: peripheral blood. These receptor sequences come from a man between 35 and 55 years old with active or convalescent COVID-19.

The chain uses TRBV6-5 and TRBJ2-1; the D gene is possibly TRBD1 (6 bases). The ends were cut back, 6 bases at V and 5 bases at J, with 14 bases in the middle. Germline V lookup: CDR1 MNHEY, CDR2 SVGAGI. The CDR3 spans 14 residues. The chain's CDR3 is CASSRGGSNNEQFF. CDR3 in DNA: TGTGCCAGCAGCAGGGGCGGATCTAACAATGAGCAGTTCTTC.

The chain uses TRBV5-4 and TRBJ2-3; D uncertain. This CDR3 is built from 15 residues. In germline, CDR1 is SGHNT, CDR2 YYREEE (reference sequence). V was trimmed by 2 bases and J by 2 bases, leaving 12 bases between them. This CDR3 reads CASSFTFPLTDTQYF. CDR3 bases: TGTGCCAGCAGCTTTACCTTCCCACTCACAGATACGCAGTATTTT.

The rearrangement links TRBV29-1 to TRBJ1-2; D call uncertain. Germline assignment: CDR1 SQVTM and CDR2 ANQGSEA. Trimming left V 1 base short and J 3 bases short, with 6 bases between. The CDR3 is 12 residues long. CDR3 in DNA: TGCAGCGTTGAAGGACGGGACTATGGCTACACCTTC. As protein: CSVEGRDYGYTF.

The J gene is TRBJ2-1, the V gene TRBV3-1 (or the pseudogene TRBV3-2), with a possible D match to TRBD2 (6 bases). CDR1 and CDR2 (germline): LGHDT, YNNKEL (reference sequence). Trimming shortened V by 4 bases and J by 7 bases, and 17 bases separated the two germline ends. CDR3 length: 15 amino acids. The CDR3 nucleotides read TGTGCCAGCAGCCGCCTTGGGTATGGAGGGAATGAGCAGTTCTTC. Amino acid sequence: CASSRLGYGGNEQFF.

This clone came up once. The rearrangement links TRBV2 to TRBJ1-1; D ambiguous. Germline V lookup: CDR1 SNHLY, CDR2 FYNNEI. The CDR3 covers 13 residues. Trimming took off 6 bases at V and 1 base at J, with 9 bases between the two ends. As DNA, the CDR3 is TGTGCCAGCAGCCCCCGGGGGAACACTGAAGCTTTCTTT. This sequence encodes CASSPRGNTEAFF.

This chain links TRBV7-3 with TRBJ1-2, with 8 bases lining up with TRBD1. The length of the CDR3 is 16 residues. Germline CDR1 reads SGHTA; CDR2 reads FQGTGA. With V trimmed by 5 bases and J by 5 bases, 13 bases remained unmatched. CDR3 amino acids: CASSLGGTGLGYGYTF. In nucleotides, the CDR3 is TGTGCCAGCAGCCTAGGGGGGACAGGCCTCGGGTATGGCTACACCTTC. The full variable domain, completed using reference TRBV7-3 and TRBJ1-2, is GAGVSQTPSNKVTEKGKYVELRCDPISGHTALYWYRQSLGQGPEFLIYFQGTGAADDSGLPNDRFFAVRPEGSVSTLKIQRTERGDSAVYLCASSLGGTGLGYGYTFGSGTRLTVV.

The CDR3 reads CASSLSTLRPQHF. The CDR3 bases are TGTGCCAGCAGCTTGAGTACCTTAAGGCCCCAGCATTTT. This sequence joins TRBV11-3 and TRBJ1-5, with no clear D. This CDR3 contains 13 residues. The germline V gene encodes CDR1 SGHNT and CDR2 YENEEA. The V end lost 3 bases, the J end lost 9 bases, and 12 bases lay between the germline ends.

This chain links TRBV11-1 with TRBJ2-7; TRBD1 matches 9 bases. The J segment lost 5 bases and the V segment lost 5 bases, leaving 10 bases of the junction unmatched. This CDR3 has 15 residues. Germline V lookup: CDR1 SGHAT, CDR2 FQDESV (reference sequence). CDR3 residues: CASSLGGTGRHEQYF. The CDR3 region has the DNA TGTGCCAGCAGCCTGGGCGGGACAGGGCGCCACGAGCAGTACTTC. Full variable domain (missing parts from reference TRBV11-1 and TRBJ2-7): EAEVAQSPRYKITEKSQAVAFWCDPISGHATLYWYRQILGQGPELLVQFQDESVVDDSQLPKDRFSAERLKGVDSTLKIQPAELGDSAMYLCASSLGGTGRHEQYFGPGTRLTVT.

To note about this clone: Other nucleotide sequences in the sample specify the same CDR3. The chain employs TRBV28 and TRBJ1-1; D ambiguous. The CDR3 runs 11 residues. Germline-derived CDR1 and CDR2 are MDHEN and SYDVKM. Trimming took off 7 bases at V and 0 bases at J, with 3 bases between the two ends. The CDR3 spells CASTVNTEAFF. CDR3 bases: TGTGCCAGCACTGTGAACACTGAAGCTTTCTTT.

The J gene is TRBJ2-7, the V gene TRBV13; the match to TRBD2 covers 11 bases. The CDR3 extends over 15 amino acids. The V segment lost 6 bases and the J segment 0 bases; nucleotides outside the gene matches: 4. CDR1 is PRHDT and CDR2 is FYEKMQ in the germline V gene (reference sequence). The CDR3 loop is CASSLAGGRSYEQYF. The CDR3 DNA reads TGTGCCAGCAGTCTAGCGGGAGGCCGCTCCTACGAGCAGTACTTC.

V usage is TRBV6-5 and J usage is TRBJ2-3, with no clear D. The CDR3 sequence is 14 residues long. V lost 6 bases, J lost 0 bases, and 10 bases lay in between. Germline V gene lookup returns CDR1 MNHEY and CDR2 SVGAGI. For the CDR3, the DNA is TGTGCCAGCAGATCCCCCTATAGCACAGATACGCAGTATTTT. This codes for CASRSPYSTDTQYF.

The chain employs TRBV5-1 and TRBJ1-6, with TRBD1 matching over 11 bases. The CDR3 runs 16 residues. Looked up from germline, CDR1 is SGHRS and CDR2 is YFSETQ. V lost 4 bases, J lost 5 bases, and 5 bases stayed unmatched. CDR3 loop: CASSAGTGGHNSPLHF. DNA of the CDR3: TGCGCCAGCAGCGCCGGGACAGGGGGTCATAATTCACCCCTCCACTTT.

This chain uses TRBV2 with TRBJ1-5; D gene ambiguous. CDR3 size: 14 residues. CDR1 is SNHLY, CDR2 FYNNEI, per germline. Trimming shortened V by 5 bases and J by 3 bases, and 11 bases separated the two germline ends. CDR3 DNA: TGTGCCAGCAGTCCTGACACTCCCAATCAGCCCCAGCATTTT. It translates to CASSPDTPNQPQHF.

The V and J genes are TRBV5-1 and TRBJ1-6, with 8 nucleotides matching TRBD1. Per germline, CDR1 SGHRS and CDR2 YFSETQ. V lost 1 base to trimming and J lost 7 bases; unmatched junction nucleotides: 4. This CDR3 spans 15 amino acids. CDR3 DNA: TGCGCCAGCAGCTTGTTGGGACAGGAAAATTCACCCCTCCACTTT. It is translated as CASSLLGQENSPLHF.

The rearrangement links TRBV6-4 to TRBJ2-1; TRBD1 might be the D (5 bases). The ends were cut back, 4 bases at V and 10 bases at J, with 14 bases in the middle. Germline assignment: CDR1 MRHNA and CDR2 SNTAGT. The CDR3 runs 13 residues. CDR3 in DNA: TGTGCCAGCAGTGTCCTCGGCGCAGGGGAGCAGTTCTTC. Translated, it gives CASSVLGAGEQFF.

This sequence joins TRBV7-3 and TRBJ2-3; possible D gene TRBD1, 6 bases. This CDR3 is built from 13 residues. V was clipped by 5 bases and J by 6 bases, with 12 bases between them. Looked up from germline, CDR1 is SGHTA and CDR2 is FQGTGA. CDR3 residues: CASSLTGSDTQYF. The CDR3 coding sequence is TGTGCCAGCAGCCTCACAGGGTCGGATACGCAGTATTTT.

V gene TRBV4-2 combines with J gene TRBJ1-4; 9 bases are a match to TRBD1. V shed 0 bases, J shed 8 bases, and the junction held 7 bases outside the gene matches. Germline V gene lookup returns CDR1 LGHNA and CDR2 YNFKEQ. This CDR3 region has 16 residues. The CDR3 region is CASSQESGTGSEKLFF. The CDR3 nucleotides are TGTGCCAGCAGCCAAGAATCCGGGACAGGGAGCGAAAAACTGTTTTTT.

The rearrangement uses TRBV6-6 and TRBJ1-2; unclear D gene. The ends were cut back, 2 bases at V and 0 bases at J, with 10 bases in the middle. Per the germline V gene, CDR1 is MNHNY and CDR2 is SVGAGI (reference sequence). The CDR3 loop spans 15 amino acids. The CDR3 region has the DNA TGTGCCAGCAGTTACGGTTGGGAGACTAACTATGGCTACACCTTC. Protein sequence: CASSYGWETNYGYTF.

The V call is TRBV30, the J call TRBJ1-1; 10 bases line up with TRBD1. The V gene's germline CDR1 is GTSNPN and CDR2 SVGIG (reference sequence). The CDR3 sequence is 16 residues long. V was pared by 3 bases and J by 3 bases, with 10 bases of the junction left unmatched. Written as DNA, the CDR3 is TGTGCCTGGAGAAGGGGACAGGGGCTATGGTACACTGAAGCTTTCTTT. Its translation: CAWRRGQGLWYTEAFF. Full variable domain (outside the CDR3, taken from reference TRBV30 and TRBJ1-1): SQTIHQWPATLVQPVGSPLSLECTVEGTSNPNLYWYRQAAGRGLQLLFYSVGIGQISSEVPQNLSASRPQDRQFILSSKKLLLSDSGFYLCAWRRGQGLWYTEAFFGQGTRLTVV.

The rearrangement uses TRBV18 and TRBJ1-1, with TRBD1 matching 8 bases. V lost 2 bases, J lost 2 bases, and 7 bases stayed unmatched. There are 16 residues in the CDR3. Germline values: CDR1 KGHSH, CDR2 LQKENI. CDR3 in DNA: TGTGCCAGCTCACCATCTATACAGGGGGATAACACTGAAGCTTTCTTT. Protein: CASSPSIQGDNTEAFF.

The chain couples TRBV24-1 to TRBJ2-3; D ambiguous. This CDR3 contains 13 residues. With 3 bases removed from V and 2 bases from J, the gap between germline ends came to 5 bases. Germline V gene data show CDR1 as KGHDR and CDR2 as SFDVKD. The DNA for the CDR3 is TGTGCCACCAGTGATCCTTCCACAGATACGCAGTATTTT. Translated, it gives CATSDPSTDTQYF.

CDR3 in DNA: TGTGCCAGCAGTTTTTCCCGACAGGGCTACGAGCAGTACTTC. It codes for CASSFSRQGYEQYF. V gene TRBV28 combines with J gene TRBJ2-7; 7 nucleotides align to TRBD1. CDR1 and CDR2 (germline): MDHEN, SYDVKM. V gave up 3 bases and J gave up 3 bases; unmatched junction bases: 5. CDR3 length: 14 amino acids.

The chain carries TRBV7-9 and TRBJ2-7, with 7 bases lining up with TRBD1. V was pared by 5 bases and J by 0 bases, with 10 bases of the junction left unmatched. The germline V gene encodes CDR1 SEHNR and CDR2 FQNEAQ (reference sequence). The CDR3 contains 16 residues. Written as DNA, the CDR3 is TGTGCCAGCAGCCCCCGACAGGGAGCGAGCTCCTACGAGCAGTACTTC. This translates into CASSPRQGASSYEQYF.

This chain links TRBV19 with TRBJ1-5; D not resolved. CDR3 length: 15 amino acids. The V end lost 2 bases, the J end lost 7 bases, and 15 bases lay between the germline ends. Looked up from germline, CDR1 is LNHDA and CDR2 is SQIVND (reference sequence). In nucleotides, the CDR3 is TGTGCCAGTAGTATACAAATTTCCTTACGGCAGCCCCAGCATTTT. Its protein is CASSIQISLRQPQHF.

The chain carries TRBV18 and TRBJ2-7; 8 nucleotides align to TRBD1. J gave up 3 bases and V 6 bases, and 4 bases lay outside the gene matches. This CDR3 is 13 amino acids long. In germline, CDR1 is KGHSH, CDR2 LQKENI. CDR3 loop: CASSPGQDYEQYF. In DNA, the CDR3 is TGTGCCAGCTCGCCGGGACAGGACTACGAGCAGTACTTC.

The chain has TRBV2 and TRBJ1-6; 8 positions agree with TRBD1. The CDR3 is made up of 13 amino acids. Germline CDR1 is SNHLY and CDR2 is FYNNEI. With V trimmed by 4 bases and J by 12 bases, 5 bases remained unmatched. The CDR3 loop is CASSVNRGEPLHF. DNA for the CDR3: TGTGCCAGCAGTGTCAACAGGGGGGAACCCCTCCACTTT.

CDR3 protein: CASSPAGLADTQYF. CDR3 coding DNA: TGTGCCAGCAGCCCGGCCGGACTAGCAGATACGCAGTATTTT. The J gene is TRBJ2-3, the V gene TRBV6-5, with 7 bases lining up with TRBD2. CDR3 length: 14 amino acids. V lost 6 bases to trimming and J lost 4 bases; unmatched junction nucleotides: 7. CDR1 and CDR2 from the germline V gene are MNHEY and SVGAGI.

The chain employs TRBV5-5 and TRBJ2-7, with a weak D call TRBD2 (6 bases). Trimming stripped 4 bases from V and 2 bases from J, with 16 bases between. CDR1 is SGHKS and CDR2 is YYEKEE in the germline V gene (reference sequence). The CDR3 consists of 15 residues. The CDR3 bases are TGTGCCAGCAGCCTCCACGGGGGAGAAGCCTACGAGCAGTACTTC. Its protein is CASSLHGGEAYEQYF.